This T cell receptor beta chain derives from a study of T-cell reconstitution after alpha-beta-depleted transplantation in children. Study-wide findings and caveats: From surviving recipient T cells and thymic progenitors came the high day-60 TCRbeta diversity observed in some patients. T-cell numbers and diversity, one year after transplant, stemmed largely from T cells that were newly produced. Expanded graft clones numbering several hundred reportedly gave rise to alpha-beta T cells about two months after transplant.

Unique molecular identifiers were incorporated during preparation of the TCRbeta library. TCRdb processed the PCR reads anew with MiXCR; each CDR3 protein has one entry. The sample comprises hundreds of thousands of distinct CDR3 sequences, 6.5% to 9% of which are singletons, and roughly 6% rests with the top ten. The CDR3 loop spans 13 amino acids. V gave up 6 bases and J gave up 14 bases, with 22 bases separating them. This clonotype was counted many times. What it binds is unknown. This sequence was found in a male patient aged 10-17 years who had a stem cell transplant for acute lymphoblastic leukemia, so the T cells may come from the graft donor. Source: PBMCs, mostly from graft donor cells, taken 180 days after TCRalphabeta/CD19-depleted stem cell transplant. V gene TRBV12-3 or TRBV12-4 combines with J gene TRBJ1-2; tentatively, D is TRBD1 (6 bases). This CDR3 is CASSPTGPGQPTF. In nucleotides, the CDR3 is TGTGCCAGCAGCCCAACAGGGCCCGGACAGCCGACCTTC.